The source of this T cell receptor beta chain is a study of blood T cell repertoires in COVID-19 (TCRdb year 2020). Background on the whole study: Collaborator samples came from the United States, Italy and Spain and covered acute and convalescent phases of COVID-19. The material from the prospective study consisted of cDNA or gDNA derived from T cells, B-cell-depleted T cells, or PBMCs. The dataset comprised deeply sampled blood TCRbeta repertoires from subjects exposed to, actively infected with, or recovered from COVID-19. The repertoires were released in a freely available public database meant as a resource for research on the immune response to SARS-CoV-2. Samples were obtained from the ongoing ImmuneRACE study (first 160 participants) and from some 1,300 subjects provided by 6 global collaborators. Sample metadata almost always included a de-identified subject ID, COVID-19 status, age in years and sex. HLA class I and class II types, where available, came from metadata supplied by the sample provider rather than from assay-based typing. Results and caveats for the whole study, not just this receptor: The amount of clinical and demographic metadata varied by source and participant and was provided uncurated.

Whole blood was collected in K2EDTA tubes by collaborating institutions according to the institutions' own protocols. Collaborator samples were shipped for TCRbeta analysis as frozen whole blood, isolated PBMCs, or DNA extracted from either sample type. This clone was detected once. Its recognized antigen is unknown. No base-level quality is on record; no much larger clone is a single base apart. The immunoSEQ Assay, a bias-controlled multiplex PCR, was used to amplify TCRbeta CDR3 regions from genomic DNA. On the authors' methods: The number of nucleated cells in each sample was estimated from the amplification of reference gene primers within the assay. To quantify the absolute abundance of each unique TCRbeta CDR3 rearrangement, sequence reads were collapsed and filtered. For each sample, productive Simpson clonality was calculated as the square root of Simpson's diversity index across productive rearrangements. What TCRdb holds here is the immuneACCESS table cut down to in-frame rearrangements. Part of the clones is not present; checked against another copy, under half of the missing clones reflect an unresolved V gene, and the others are unexplained. Clone size and V and J calls were adopted from that table, with D and trimming inferred from the DNA. In all, the sample holds over 200,000 clones, and roughly 86% of those were seen once. The biggest ten clones account for roughly 2.6% of the sample.

V and J are trimmed by 2 bases and 3 bases, and the gene matches miss 4 bases of the junction. CDR1 and CDR2 were assigned from the germline V gene (reference sequence) as LNHNV and YYDKDF. Counted from cysteine to phenylalanine, this CDR3 has 15 amino acids. The read is trimmed to its CDR3 DNA, 45 bases read in frame from base 1. The sequence joins TRBV15 to TRBJ2-7; 10 central nucleotides agree with TRBD1. The TCR sequence derives from a woman aged 55-70 years with acute or convalescent COVID-19. Sequencing was carried out using peripheral blood. CDR3 reads: CATSRYGQGGYEQYF. The DNA sequence is given as TGTGCCACCAGCAGATACGGACAGGGGGGCTACGAGCAGTACTTC.